This T cell receptor (beta chain) was profiled in a study of regulatory T cells in long-lasting Graves disease. Study-wide findings and caveats: Under persistent disease, TRBV28, TRBJ1-2 and TRBJ2-5 were used preferentially.

Time point in this sample: persistent/refractory GD, antithyroid drugs over 5 years with positive TRAb. Preparation of the TCR library used RNA extracted from PBMCs. Concerning this clonotype: The antigen is unknown.

Construction of TCR beta libraries relied on iRepertoire HTBI primers and on Arm-PCR targeting CDR3 regions. MiXCR was run by TCRdb on the multiplex PCR reads, yielding one entry per CDR3 protein. The profile covers under 500,000 distinct CDR3 sequences, with about 20% appearing a single time and 6.5% to 10% taken by the ten largest. V gave up 4 bases and J gave up 1 base; unmatched junction bases: 9. The germline gives CDR1 SGHTA, CDR2 FQGTGA. The CDR3 covers 17 residues. The rearrangement uses TRBV7-3 and TRBJ2-2; TRBD1 agrees at 7 bases. This TCR was sampled from a female donor with Graves disease. This specimen consisted of peripheral blood mononuclear cells (PBMCs), obtained when the disease was refractory, from a patient treated with antithyroid drugs. CDR3 coding DNA: TGTGCCAGCAGCTGCACCCGGGGACAGTTGAACACCGGGGAGCTGTTTTTT. Its protein is CASSCTRGQLNTGELFF.